This T cell receptor (beta chain) came from a study of T cell changes during pregnancy in multiple sclerosis. This CDR3 comprises 14 residues. The V gene lost 5 bases and the J gene lost 1 base, with 12 bases spanning the gap. Germline CDR1 SGHNT, CDR2 YYREEE (reference sequence). TCRdb keeps only in-frame clones here, not all; method: immunoSEQ multiplex PCR. Of 40,000 to 60,000 clones listed, around 94% were seen once; the top ten hold around 0.47%. The origin of this receptor is a female donor with multiple sclerosis, enrolled in a pregnancy study. The chain uses TRBV5-4 and TRBJ1-1, with unresolved D. This sample comprised CD4+ T cells from peripheral blood mononuclear cells, obtained in the first trimester of pregnancy. Here the CDR3 reads CASSLNTKNTEAFF. The CDR3, as DNA: TGTGCCAGCAGTCTTAACACAAAGAACACTGAAGCTTTCTTT.